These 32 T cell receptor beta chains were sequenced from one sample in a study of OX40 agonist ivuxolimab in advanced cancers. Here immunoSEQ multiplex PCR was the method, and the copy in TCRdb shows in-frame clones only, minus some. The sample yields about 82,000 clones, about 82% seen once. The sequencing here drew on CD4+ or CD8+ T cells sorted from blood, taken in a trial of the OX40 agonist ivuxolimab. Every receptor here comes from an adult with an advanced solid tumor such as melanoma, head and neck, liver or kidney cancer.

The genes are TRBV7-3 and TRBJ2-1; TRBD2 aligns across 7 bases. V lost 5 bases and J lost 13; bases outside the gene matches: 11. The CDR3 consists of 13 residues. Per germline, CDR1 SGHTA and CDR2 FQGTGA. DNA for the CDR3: TGTGCCAGCAGCGCCGCAGCGGGGCTTCCCCAGTTCTTC. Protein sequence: CASSAAAGLPQFF.

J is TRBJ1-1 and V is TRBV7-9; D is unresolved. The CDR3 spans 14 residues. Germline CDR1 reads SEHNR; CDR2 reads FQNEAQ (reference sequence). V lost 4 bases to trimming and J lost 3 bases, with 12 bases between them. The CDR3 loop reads CASSSTAVDTEAFF. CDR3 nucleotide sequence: TGTGCCAGCAGCTCAACGGCAGTCGACACTGAAGCTTTCTTT.

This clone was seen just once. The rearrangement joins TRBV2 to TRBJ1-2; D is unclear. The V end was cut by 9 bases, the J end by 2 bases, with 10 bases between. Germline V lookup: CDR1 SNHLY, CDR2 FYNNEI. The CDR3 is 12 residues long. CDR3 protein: CARPAKNYGYTF. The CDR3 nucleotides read TGTGCCAGACCAGCAAAAAACTATGGCTACACCTTC.

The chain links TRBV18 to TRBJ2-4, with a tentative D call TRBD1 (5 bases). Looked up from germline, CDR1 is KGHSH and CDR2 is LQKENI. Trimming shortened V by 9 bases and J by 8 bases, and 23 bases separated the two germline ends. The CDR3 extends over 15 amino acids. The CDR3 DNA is TGTGCCAGTTCAACACCTCCAGCGATGGGGCACATTCAGTACTTC. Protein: CASSTPPAMGHIQYF.

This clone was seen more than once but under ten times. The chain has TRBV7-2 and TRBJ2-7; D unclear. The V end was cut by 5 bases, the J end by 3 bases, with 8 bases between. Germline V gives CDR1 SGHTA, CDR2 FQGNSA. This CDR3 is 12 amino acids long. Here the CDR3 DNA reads TGTGCCAGCAGCGCCTCAGGCTACGAGCAGTACTTC. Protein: CASSASGYEQYF.

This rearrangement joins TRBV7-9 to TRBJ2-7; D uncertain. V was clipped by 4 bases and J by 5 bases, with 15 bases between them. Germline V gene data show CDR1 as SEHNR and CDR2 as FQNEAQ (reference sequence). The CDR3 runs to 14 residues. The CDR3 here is CASSWALSNHEQYF. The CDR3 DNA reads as TGTGCCAGCAGCTGGGCCCTCTCAAACCACGAGCAGTACTTC.

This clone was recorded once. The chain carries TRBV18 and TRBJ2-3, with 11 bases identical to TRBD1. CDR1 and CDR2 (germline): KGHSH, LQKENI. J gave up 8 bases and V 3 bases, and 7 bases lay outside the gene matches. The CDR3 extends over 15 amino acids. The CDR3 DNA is TGTGCCAGCTCACCTAGGACAGGGGGCGTTGGTACGCAGTATTTT. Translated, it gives CASSPRTGGVGTQYF.

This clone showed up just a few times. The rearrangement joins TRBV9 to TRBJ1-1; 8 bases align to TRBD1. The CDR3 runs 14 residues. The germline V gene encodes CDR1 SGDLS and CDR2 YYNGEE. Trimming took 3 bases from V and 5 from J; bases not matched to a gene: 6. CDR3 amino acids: CASSAGQGGTEAFF. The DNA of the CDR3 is TGTGCCAGCAGCGCCGGACAGGGAGGAACTGAAGCTTTCTTT. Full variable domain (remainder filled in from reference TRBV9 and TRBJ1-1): DSGVTQTPKHLITATGQRVTLRCSPRSGDLSVYWYQQSLDQGLQFLIQYYNGEERAKGNILERFSAQQFPDLHSELNLSSLELGDSALYFCASSAGQGGTEAFFGQGTRLTVV.

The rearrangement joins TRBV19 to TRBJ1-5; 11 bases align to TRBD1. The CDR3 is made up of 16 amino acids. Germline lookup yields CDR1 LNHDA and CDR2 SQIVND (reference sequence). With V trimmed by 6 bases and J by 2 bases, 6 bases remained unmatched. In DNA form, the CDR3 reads TGTGCCAGTAGGAGGACAGGGGGCATAGGCAATCAGCCCCAGCATTTT. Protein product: CASRRTGGIGNQPQHF.

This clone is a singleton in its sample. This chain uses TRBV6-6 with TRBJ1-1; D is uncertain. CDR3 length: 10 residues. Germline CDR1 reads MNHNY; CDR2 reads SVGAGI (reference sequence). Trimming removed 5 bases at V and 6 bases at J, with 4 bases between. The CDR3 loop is CASSRAEAFF. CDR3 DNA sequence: TGTGCCAGCAGTCGAGCTGAAGCTTTCTTT.

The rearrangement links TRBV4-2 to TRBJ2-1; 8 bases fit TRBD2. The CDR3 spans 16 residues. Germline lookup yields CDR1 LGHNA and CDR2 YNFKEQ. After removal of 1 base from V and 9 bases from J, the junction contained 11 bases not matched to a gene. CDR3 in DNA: TGTGCCAGCAGCCAAGGGCCCGCGGGAGGAACGGGTGAGCAGTTCTTC. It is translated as CASSQGPAGGTGEQFF.

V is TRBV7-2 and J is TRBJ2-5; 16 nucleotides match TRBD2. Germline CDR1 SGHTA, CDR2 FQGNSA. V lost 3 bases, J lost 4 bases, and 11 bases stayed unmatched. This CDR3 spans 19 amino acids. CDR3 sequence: CASSLKGKGLAGGRETQYF. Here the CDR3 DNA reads TGTGCCAGCAGCTTGAAAGGAAAGGGACTAGCGGGAGGGAGAGAGACCCAGTACTTC.

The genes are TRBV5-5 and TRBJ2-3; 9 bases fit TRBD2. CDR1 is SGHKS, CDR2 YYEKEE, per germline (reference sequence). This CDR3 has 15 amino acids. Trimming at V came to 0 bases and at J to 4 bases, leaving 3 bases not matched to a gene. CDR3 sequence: CASSLGTSASDTQYF. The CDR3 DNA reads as TGTGCCAGCAGCTTGGGGACTAGCGCGTCAGATACGCAGTATTTT.

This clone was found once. CDR3 sequence (DNA): TGTGCCAGCAGCTTAGATCACGGGGTGGATCTCACTGAAGCTTTCTTT. It translates to CASSLDHGVDLTEAFF. This chain links TRBV11-3 with TRBJ1-1; D is unclear. The V gene's germline CDR1 is SGHNT and CDR2 YENEEA. V was cut by 0 bases and J by 4 bases, with 15 bases left in between. This CDR3 is 16 amino acids long. Drawing the rest from reference TRBV11-3 and TRBJ1-1, the complete variable domain is EAGVVQSPRYKIIEKKQPVAFWCNPISGHNTLYWYLQNLGQGPELLIRYENEEAVDDSQLPKDRFSAERLKGVDSTLKIQPAELGDSAVYLCASSLDHGVDLTEAFFGQGTRLTVV.

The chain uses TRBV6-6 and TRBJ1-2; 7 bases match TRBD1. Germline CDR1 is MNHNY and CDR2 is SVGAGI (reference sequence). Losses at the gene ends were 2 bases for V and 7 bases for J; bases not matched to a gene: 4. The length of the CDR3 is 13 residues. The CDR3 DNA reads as TGTGCCAGCAGTTACATAGGGGGCCTTGGCTACACCTTC. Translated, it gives CASSYIGGLGYTF.

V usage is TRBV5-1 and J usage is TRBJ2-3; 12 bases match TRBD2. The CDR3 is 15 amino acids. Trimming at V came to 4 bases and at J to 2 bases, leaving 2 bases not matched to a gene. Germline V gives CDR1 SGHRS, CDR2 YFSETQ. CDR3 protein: CASSTSGRITDTQYF. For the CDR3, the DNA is TGCGCCAGCAGCACTAGCGGGAGGATCACAGATACGCAGTATTTT. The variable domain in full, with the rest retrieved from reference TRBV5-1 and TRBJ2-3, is KAGVTQTPRYLIKTRGQQVTLSCSPISGHRSVSWYQQTPGQGLQFLFEYFSETQRNKGNFPGRFSGRQFSNSRSEMNVSTLELGDSALYLCASSTSGRITDTQYFGPGTRLTVL.

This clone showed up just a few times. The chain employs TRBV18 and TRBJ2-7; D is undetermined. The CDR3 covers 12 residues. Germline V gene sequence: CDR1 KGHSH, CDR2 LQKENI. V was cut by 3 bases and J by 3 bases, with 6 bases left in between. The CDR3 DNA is TGTGCCAGCTCACCCAACGACTACGAGCAGTACTTC. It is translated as CASSPNDYEQYF.

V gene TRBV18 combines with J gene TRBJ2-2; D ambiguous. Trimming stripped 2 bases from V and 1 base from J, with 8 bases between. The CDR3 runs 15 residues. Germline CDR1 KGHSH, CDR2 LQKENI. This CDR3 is CASSPGEGNTGELFF. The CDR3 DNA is TGTGCCAGCTCACCAGGGGAAGGGAACACCGGGGAGCTGTTTTTT.

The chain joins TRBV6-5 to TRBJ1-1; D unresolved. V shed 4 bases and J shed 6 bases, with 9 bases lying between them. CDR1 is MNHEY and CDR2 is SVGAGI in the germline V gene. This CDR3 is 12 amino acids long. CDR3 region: CASSFPGAEAFF. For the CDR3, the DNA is TGTGCCAGCAGTTTCCCCGGAGCTGAAGCTTTCTTT.

CDR3: CASSPPDSKTFF. As DNA, the CDR3 is TGTGCCAGCTCACCACCGGACAGTAAAACTTTCTTT. The chain is built from TRBV18 and TRBJ1-1, with D perhaps TRBD1 (6 bases). The germline gives CDR1 KGHSH, CDR2 LQKENI. V was clipped by 0 bases and J by 12 bases, with 11 bases between them. The CDR3 loop spans 12 amino acids. Supplemented by reference TRBV18 and TRBJ1-1, the full variable domain reads NAGVMQNPRHLVRRRGQEARLRCSPMKGHSHVYWYRQLPEEGLKFMVYLQKENIIDESGMPKERFSAEFPKEGPSILRIQQVVRGDSAAYFCASSPPDSKTFFGQGTRLTVV.

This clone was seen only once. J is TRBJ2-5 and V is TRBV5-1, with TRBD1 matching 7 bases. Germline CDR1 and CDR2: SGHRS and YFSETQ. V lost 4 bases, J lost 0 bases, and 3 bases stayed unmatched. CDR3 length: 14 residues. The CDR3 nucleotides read TGCGCCAGCAGCCCCGGGACAGACCAAGAGACCCAGTACTTC. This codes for CASSPGTDQETQYF.

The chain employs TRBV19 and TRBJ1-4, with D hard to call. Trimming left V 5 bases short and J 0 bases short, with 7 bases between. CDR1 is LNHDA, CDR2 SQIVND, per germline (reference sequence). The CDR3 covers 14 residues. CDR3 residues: CASSPSATNEKLFF. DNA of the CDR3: TGTGCCAGTAGTCCCAGTGCAACTAATGAAAAACTGTTTTTT.

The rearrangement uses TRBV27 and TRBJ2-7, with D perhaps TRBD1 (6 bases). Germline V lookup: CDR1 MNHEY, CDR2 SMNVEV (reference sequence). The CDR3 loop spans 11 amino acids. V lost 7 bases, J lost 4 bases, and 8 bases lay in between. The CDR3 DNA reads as TGTGCCAGCATACAGGGTTACGAGCAGTACTTC. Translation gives CASIQGYEQYF.

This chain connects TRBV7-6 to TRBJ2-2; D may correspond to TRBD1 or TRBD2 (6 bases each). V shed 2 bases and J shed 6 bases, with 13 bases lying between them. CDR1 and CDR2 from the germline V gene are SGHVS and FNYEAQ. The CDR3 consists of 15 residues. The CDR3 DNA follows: TGTGCCAGCAGCTTAAGGGGGGAAGTTCCCGGGGAGCTGTTTTTT. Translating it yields CASSLRGEVPGELFF.

CDR3 protein: CASSLVPSGSGGEQFF. Here the CDR3 DNA reads TGCGCCAGCAGCTTGGTGCCTAGCGGGAGTGGTGGTGAGCAGTTCTTC. V gene TRBV5-1 combines with J gene TRBJ2-1, with 10 bases matching TRBD2. With 0 bases clipped from V and 9 bases from J, the junction kept 9 bases outside the gene matches. The CDR3 length is 16 residues. CDR1 and CDR2 (germline): SGHRS, YFSETQ. Together with reference TRBV5-1 and TRBJ2-1, the CDR3 gives the full variable domain: KAGVTQTPRYLIKTRGQQVTLSCSPISGHRSVSWYQQTPGQGLQFLFEYFSETQRNKGNFPGRFSGRQFSNSRSEMNVSTLELGDSALYLCASSLVPSGSGGEQFFGPGTRLTVL.

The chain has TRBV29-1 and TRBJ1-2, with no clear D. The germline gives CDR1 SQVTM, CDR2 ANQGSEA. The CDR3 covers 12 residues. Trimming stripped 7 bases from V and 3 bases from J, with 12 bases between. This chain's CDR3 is CSALTGDYGYTF. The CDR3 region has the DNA TGCAGCGCTTTGACCGGAGACTATGGCTACACCTTC. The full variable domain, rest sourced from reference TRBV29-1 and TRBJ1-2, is SAVISQKPSRDICQRGTSLTIQCQVDSQVTMMFWYRQQPGQSLTLIATANQGSEATYESGFVIDKFPISRPNLTFSTLTVSNMSPEDSSIYLCSALTGDYGYTFGSGTRLTVV.

The CDR3 coding sequence is TGTGCCAGCAGCCGGCCGACAGGGGATTCAAACTATGGCTACACCTTC. Translation: CASSRPTGDSNYGYTF. V gene TRBV7-9 combines with J gene TRBJ1-2, with 8 bases that match TRBD1. The CDR3 contains 16 residues. The V and J ends lost 5 bases and 2 bases, in that order; junction bases with no gene match: 10. Germline CDR1 and CDR2: SEHNR and FQNEAQ (reference sequence).

The CDR3 sequence is CAWRTRGARMNTEAFF. Written as DNA, the CDR3 is TGTGCCTGGAGGACTAGGGGGGCTCGAATGAACACTGAAGCTTTCTTT. The chain couples TRBV30 to TRBJ1-1, with D maybe TRBD1 (6 bases). The CDR3 runs 16 residues. The germline gives CDR1 GTSNPN, CDR2 SVGIG (reference sequence). V lost 3 bases and J 0 bases, leaving 17 bases between the germline ends. Drawing the rest from reference TRBV30 and TRBJ1-1, the complete variable domain is SQTIHQWPATLVQPVGSPLSLECTVEGTSNPNLYWYRQAAGRGLQLLFYSVGIGQISSEVPQNLSASRPQDRQFILSSKKLLLSDSGFYLCAWRTRGARMNTEAFFGQGTRLTVV.

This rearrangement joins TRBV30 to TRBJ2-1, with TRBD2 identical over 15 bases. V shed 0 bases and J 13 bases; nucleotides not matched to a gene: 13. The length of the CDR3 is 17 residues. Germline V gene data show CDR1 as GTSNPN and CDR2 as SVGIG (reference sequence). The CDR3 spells CAWSVQRTSGRGLLQFF. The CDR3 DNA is TGTGCCTGGAGTGTACAAAGGACTAGCGGGAGGGGATTACTTCAGTTCTTC.

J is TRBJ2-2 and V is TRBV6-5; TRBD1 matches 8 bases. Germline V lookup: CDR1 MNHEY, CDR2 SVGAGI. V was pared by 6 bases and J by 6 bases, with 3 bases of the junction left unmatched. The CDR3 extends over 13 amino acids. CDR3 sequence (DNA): TGTGCCAGCAGCGACAGGGGACCCGGGGAGCTGTTTTTT. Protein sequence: CASSDRGPGELFF.

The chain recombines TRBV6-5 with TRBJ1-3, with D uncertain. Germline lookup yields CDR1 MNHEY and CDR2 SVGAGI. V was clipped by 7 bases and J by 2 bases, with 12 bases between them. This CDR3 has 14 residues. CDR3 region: CASTGLSAGNTIYF. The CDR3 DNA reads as TGTGCCAGCACGGGCCTGTCTGCTGGAAACACCATATATTTT.

The CDR3 DNA sequence: TGCGCCAGCAGTGAGGCGGAGTGGGGGCAGGGCCATGGCTACACCTTC. Amino acid sequence: CASSEAEWGQGHGYTF. This chain joins TRBV10-2 and TRBJ1-2; D perhaps matches TRBD1 (6 bases). Trimming pared 2 bases from V and 6 bases from J, leaving 19 bases between. CDR3 length equals 16 residues. Germline loops: CDR1 WSHSY, CDR2 SAAADI.